This T cell receptor beta chain comes out of a study of cytomegalovirus exposure and HLA in healthy donors. The CDR3 spans 14 residues. Deletions cut 4 bases from V and 2 bases from J, with 12 bases between. The germline V gene has CDR1 SGDLS and CDR2 YYNGEE. PCR primers comprised 60 Vbeta and 13 Jbeta primers. TCRdb keeps only in-frame clones here, not all; method: immunoSEQ multiplex PCR. The sample carries about 89,000 clones, roughly four fifths recorded once. General study points: Earlier results showed most TCR beta V segments being productive about 87% or about 30% of the time. Despite most TCR sequences being rare, some public TCRs occurred in many donors.

Comments on this clone: Its antigen remains unidentified.

This rearrangement joins TRBV9 to TRBJ1-2, with D maybe TRBD1 (5 bases). Input material: PBMCs. The clonotype originates from a man in his thirties or forties in good health and CMV-seronegative. CDR3 loop: CASSPPAGNYGYTF. CDR3 DNA: TGTGCCAGCAGCCCACCGGCAGGGAACTATGGCTACACCTTC.